This T cell receptor beta chain was sequenced in a study of cytomegalovirus exposure and HLA in healthy donors. With 60 Vbeta and 13 Jbeta primers, the PCR was carried out. The method was immunoSEQ multiplex PCR; TCRdb's version includes in-frame clones alone and lacks a portion of them. The table shows about 120,000 clones, with around 80% occurring only once. Germline lookup yields CDR1 SGHNT and CDR2 YENEEA. V gave up 1 base and J gave up 5 bases, with 12 bases separating them. The CDR3 sequence is 15 residues long. Note on this clone: The target antigen is unknown.

Study-level findings and limits: According to an earlier analysis, most TCR beta V segments yielded productive rearrangements about 90% or about 30% of the time. A few of the chains that were CMV-associated were confirmed in vitro to be specific for CMV antigens. Donors were assumed by presence/absence analyses to have roughly uniform sequencing depth.

Material: PBMCs. This TCR was recovered from a man aged 50 to 60 in good health and CMV-seronegative. The V gene is TRBV11-3, the J gene TRBJ2-1; D perhaps matches TRBD1 (6 bases). The chain's CDR3 is CASSLALDSHNEQFF. The CDR3 DNA reads as TGTGCCAGCAGCTTAGCGTTGGACAGCCACAATGAGCAGTTCTTC.